Listed here are 30 T cell receptor beta chains from one sample, sequenced in a study of early T cells in non-severe SARS-CoV-2 infection. TCRdb independently ran MiXCR on the 5' RACE reads; one entry per CDR3 protein. The table has around 67,000 distinct CDR3 sequences, 12% seen once. The sample consisted of whole blood. Source of these receptors: an adult who was a healthcare worker with PCR-confirmed SARS-CoV-2 infection or an uninfected control (not recorded which).

This clonotype was recorded at least ten times. The rearrangement uses TRBV6-1 and TRBJ2-6; D is possibly TRBD1 (5 bases). Germline V CDR1 and CDR2: MNHNS, SASEGT. The ends were cut back, 6 bases at V and 0 bases at J, with 12 bases in the middle. This CDR3 contains 16 residues. The CDR3 coding sequence is TGTGCCAGCAGACCTGACAGATTCTCTGGGGCCAACGTCCTGACTTTC. It encodes CASRPDRFSGANVLTF.

This clonotype was detected only a few times. The chain joins TRBV29-1 to TRBJ1-1; TRBD1 might be the D (6 bases). The V gene's germline CDR1 is SQVTM and CDR2 ANQGSEA. Trimming removed 7 bases at V and 2 bases at J, with 14 bases between. CDR3 size: 13 residues. The CDR3 here is CSAVGQFNTEAFF. CDR3 DNA sequence: TGCAGCGCTGTGGGACAATTCAACACTGAAGCTTTCTTT.

At least ten counts were recorded for this clonotype. This chain joins TRBV7-2 and TRBJ1-3; 7 positions match TRBD1. V lost 5 bases to trimming and J lost 2 bases; unmatched junction nucleotides: 9. The germline V gene encodes CDR1 SGHTA and CDR2 FQGNSA. CDR3 length equals 16 residues. DNA for the CDR3: TGTGCCAGCAGCAAACGGACAGGAAGGACTGGAAACACCATATATTTT. Its protein is CASSKRTGRTGNTIYF.

The gene calls are TRBV5-1 and TRBJ1-1; D remains unclear. The CDR3 has 15 residues. Per germline, CDR1 SGHRS and CDR2 YFSETQ. V was cut by 4 bases and J by 4 bases, with 17 bases left in between. CDR3 loop: CASSRTSGQGTEAFF. In nucleotides, the CDR3 is TGCGCCAGCAGCCGAACATCAGGTCAAGGCACTGAAGCTTTCTTT.

The chain joins TRBV12-3 or TRBV12-4 to TRBJ1-2; D uncertain. The CDR3 covers 14 residues. V was trimmed by 6 bases and J by 0 bases, leaving 11 bases between them. This chain's CDR3 is CASSLGPSNYGYTF. The CDR3 nucleotides read TGTGCCAGCAGCCTGGGCCCTTCTAACTATGGCTACACCTTC.

The gene calls are TRBV3-1 and TRBJ1-2; D is uncertain. The ends were cut back, 6 bases at V and 8 bases at J, with 25 bases in the middle. CDR1 LGHDT and CDR2 YNNKEL come from the germline V gene (reference sequence). CDR3 length: 16 residues. The CDR3 sequence is CASSQLTKTPNGGYTF. Written as DNA, the CDR3 is TGTGCCAGCAGTCAATTGACCAAGACTCCTAACGGAGGCTACACCTTC.

The chain links TRBV15 to TRBJ2-7; D not resolved. The CDR3 is made up of 15 amino acids. Trimming took off 0 bases at V and 3 bases at J, with 12 bases between the two ends. Germline assignment: CDR1 LNHNV and CDR2 YYDKDF (reference sequence). For the CDR3, the DNA is TGTGCCACCAGCAGAGATGGTGGCATCAACTACGAGCAGTACTTC. As protein: CATSRDGGINYEQYF.

In this sample, this clonotype turned up a few times. The genes are TRBV2 and TRBJ1-1; D may be TRBD1 (6 bases). Trimming cost V 4 bases and J 0 bases, with 6 bases left between them. The CDR3 has 13 residues. The germline V gene encodes CDR1 SNHLY and CDR2 FYNNEI. Here the CDR3 DNA reads TGTGCCAGCAGTGGACAGGTGAACACTGAAGCTTTCTTT. The encoded protein is CASSGQVNTEAFF.

The J gene is TRBJ2-7, the V gene TRBV9; D tentatively reads TRBD1 or TRBD2 (5 bases each). CDR1 is SGDLS and CDR2 is YYNGEE in the germline V gene. V was shortened by 6 bases and J by 0 bases, with 10 bases between the two germline ends. This CDR3 is 13 amino acids long. The CDR3 DNA reads TGTGCCAGCAACCGGGACCCCTCCTACGAGCAGTACTTC. Amino acids: CASNRDPSYEQYF.

This clonotype was counted ten times or more. The chain links TRBV7-9 to TRBJ2-1; 8 positions agree with TRBD1. Looked up from germline, CDR1 is SEHNR and CDR2 is FQNEAQ (reference sequence). With 2 bases clipped from V and 10 bases from J, the junction kept 16 bases outside the gene matches. The CDR3 is made up of 17 amino acids. CDR3 residues: CASSLSEFGQGKHEQFF. As DNA, the CDR3 is TGTGCCAGCAGCTTAAGTGAGTTTGGACAGGGAAAGCACGAGCAGTTCTTC. Full variable domain (remainder filled in from reference TRBV7-9 and TRBJ2-1): DTGVSQNPRHKITKRGQNVTFRCDPISEHNRLYWYRQTLGQGPEFLTYFQNEAQLEKSRLLSDRFSAERPKGSFSTLEIQRTEQGDSAMYLCASSLSEFGQGKHEQFFGPGTRLTVL.

A few counts support this clonotype. V gene TRBV7-2 combines with J gene TRBJ2-5; D gene uncertain. This CDR3 is built from 13 residues. Germline V gene data show CDR1 as SGHTA and CDR2 as FQGNSA. Trimming cost V 3 bases and J 2 bases, with 7 bases left between them. In nucleotides, the CDR3 is TGTGCCAGCAGCTTCGGAATACAAGAGACCCAGTACTTC. It specifies CASSFGIQETQYF.

This chain links TRBV29-1 with TRBJ1-4, with D unclear. CDR1 and CDR2 from the germline V gene are SQVTM and ANQGSEA. V was cut by 6 bases and J by 0 bases, with 11 bases left in between. The length of the CDR3 is 14 residues. The DNA for the CDR3 is TGCAGCGTCTTGACGGTCGCAACTAATGAAAAACTGTTTTTT. Translated: CSVLTVATNEKLFF.

This clonotype was found many times. This chain joins TRBV11-2 and TRBJ2-7; D remains unclear. Germline lookup yields CDR1 SGHAT and CDR2 FQNNGV. The V gene lost 3 bases and the J gene lost 3 bases, with 3 bases spanning the gap. The CDR3 has 11 amino acids. CDR3 sequence: CASSFLYEQYF. CDR3 nucleotide sequence: TGTGCCAGCAGCTTTCTCTACGAGCAGTACTTC.

At least ten counts were recorded for this clonotype. The J gene is TRBJ1-5, the V gene TRBV20-1; a possible D gene is TRBD1 (5 bases). This CDR3 is 13 amino acids long. V shed 5 bases and J shed 4 bases, with 12 bases lying between them. CDR1 and CDR2 from the germline V gene are DFQATT and SNEGSKA (reference sequence). The CDR3 DNA is TGCAGTGCTCAACCGGGACGGAATCAGCCCCAGCATTTT. It yields the protein CSAQPGRNQPQHF.

The chain couples TRBV5-6 to TRBJ2-3; D remains ambiguous. V was shortened by 4 bases and J by 2 bases, with 11 bases between the two germline ends. The CDR3 covers 14 residues. CDR1 and CDR2 (germline): SGHDT, YYEEEE. The CDR3 loop reads CASSPRIHTDTQYF. The CDR3 DNA reads as TGTGCCAGCAGCCCCAGGATTCACACAGATACGCAGTATTTT.

This clonotype has more than one count but fewer than ten. The chain employs TRBV11-2 and TRBJ2-2; D is unresolved. Deletions cut 0 bases from V and 7 bases from J, with 9 bases between. CDR1 and CDR2 from the germline V gene are SGHAT and FQNNGV. This CDR3 is built from 14 residues. CDR3 in DNA: TGTGCCAGCAGCTTAGAAAGTGACCGCGGGGAGCTGTTTTTT. Translated, it gives CASSLESDRGELFF.

The rearrangement uses TRBV10-3 and TRBJ2-7; D is unclear. Per germline, CDR1 ENHRY and CDR2 SYGVKD. Trimming removed 5 bases at V and 6 bases at J, with 8 bases between. The length of the CDR3 is 11 residues. This CDR3 is CAISNLIEQYF. The CDR3 DNA is TGTGCCATCAGTAATTTAATCGAGCAGTACTTC.

V usage is TRBV5-1 and J usage is TRBJ2-4; D is undetermined. The CDR3 spans 15 residues. Germline V gene sequence: CDR1 SGHRS, CDR2 YFSETQ. The ends were cut back, 4 bases at V and 7 bases at J, with 18 bases in the middle. CDR3 in amino acids: CASSLAPGVGNIQYF. CDR3 coding DNA: TGCGCCAGCAGCCTGGCCCCCGGCGTCGGGAACATTCAGTACTTC. The whole variable domain, filled in from reference TRBV5-1 and TRBJ2-4, reads KAGVTQTPRYLIKTRGQQVTLSCSPISGHRSVSWYQQTPGQGLQFLFEYFSETQRNKGNFPGRFSGRQFSNSRSEMNVSTLELGDSALYLCASSLAPGVGNIQYFGAGTRLSVL.

This chain connects TRBV29-1 to TRBJ2-5; 11 nucleotides match TRBD2. After removal of 0 bases from V and 5 bases from J, the junction contained 5 bases not matched to a gene. Germline-derived CDR1 and CDR2 are SQVTM and ANQGSEA. CDR3 length: 15 residues. CDR3 sequence reads: CSVEDSGGAQETQYF. CDR3 nucleotides: TGCAGCGTTGAAGATAGCGGGGGGGCCCAGGAGACCCAGTACTTC.

This clonotype was found many times. V usage is TRBV7-9 and J usage is TRBJ1-6; the D is unclear. The CDR3 totals 15 residues. Germline CDR1 and CDR2: SEHNR and FQNEAQ (reference sequence). V was pared by 1 base and J by 4 bases, with 8 bases between. The CDR3, as DNA: TGTGCCAGCAGCTTAGAATCCCCTTATAATTCACCCCTCCACTTT. This sequence encodes CASSLESPYNSPLHF.

This clonotype was seen at least ten times. The chain links TRBV7-2 to TRBJ1-1; D ambiguous. The CDR3 loop spans 15 amino acids. The V end was cut by 1 base, the J end by 6 bases, with 15 bases between. Germline CDR1 and CDR2: SGHTA and FQGNSA. The CDR3 sequence: CASSLVPDMVSEAFF. The CDR3 coding sequence is TGTGCCAGCAGCTTAGTACCAGACATGGTGTCTGAAGCTTTCTTT. Together with reference TRBV7-2 and TRBJ1-1, the CDR3 gives the full variable domain: GAGVSQSPSNKVTEKGKDVELRCDPISGHTALYWYRQSLGQGLEFLIYFQGNSAPDKSGLPSDRFSAERTGGSVSTLTIQRTQQEDSAVYLCASSLVPDMVSEAFFGQGTRLTVV.

This clonotype was recorded at least ten times. V is TRBV6-5 and J is TRBJ2-5; D possibly matches TRBD1 or TRBD2 (6 bases each). Trimming removed 7 bases at V and 5 bases at J, with 20 bases between. This CDR3 spans 15 amino acids. Germline CDR1 is MNHEY and CDR2 is SVGAGI. The DNA of the CDR3 is TGTGCCAGCACGGGGGCCCTTGGTTCGCGGGAGACCCAGTACTTC. It encodes CASTGALGSRETQYF.

This clonotype was detected ten times or more. V usage is TRBV7-9 and J usage is TRBJ1-1, with no clear D. Germline V gives CDR1 SEHNR, CDR2 FQNEAQ (reference sequence). V was clipped by 7 bases and J by 6 bases, with 15 bases between them. The CDR3 contains 13 residues. CDR3 in DNA: TGTGCCAGCAAAAGAGGGCCCTACGCTGAAGCTTTCTTT. It specifies CASKRGPYAEAFF.

This clonotype showed up many times. The genes are TRBV29-1 and TRBJ2-3; D remains unclear. Per the germline V gene, CDR1 is SQVTM and CDR2 is ANQGSEA. The V end lost 0 bases, the J end lost 0 bases, and 10 bases lay between the germline ends. CDR3 size: 15 residues. Written as DNA, the CDR3 is TGCAGCGTTGAAGACCGGGCCCGTAGCACAGATACGCAGTATTTT. Translated: CSVEDRARSTDTQYF.

The V gene is TRBV5-4, the J gene TRBJ2-3; 8 bases match TRBD2. The CDR3 loop spans 16 amino acids. V lost 4 bases, J lost 2 bases, and 9 bases stayed unmatched. Germline assignment: CDR1 SGHNT and CDR2 YYREEE (reference sequence). CDR3 DNA: TGTGCCAGCAGCCGCCGCCAGCGGGAGAACACAGATACGCAGTATTTT. It translates to CASSRRQRENTDTQYF.

There are many counts of this clonotype. This chain uses TRBV20-1 with TRBJ2-7; 12 nucleotides align to TRBD2. Germline CDR1 reads DFQATT; CDR2 reads SNEGSKA (reference sequence). V trimming: 2 bases; J trimming: 6 bases; junction bases outside the gene matches: 11. The CDR3 runs to 16 residues. Here the CDR3 DNA reads TGCAGTGCTAGACCACTAGCGGGAGGCTGGGGGCTCGAGCAGTACTTC. Encoded protein: CSARPLAGGWGLEQYF.

This clonotype was counted ten times or more. V is TRBV5-1 and J is TRBJ2-2, with D possibly matching TRBD1 (6 bases). The CDR3 is 17 residues long. The germline V gene encodes CDR1 SGHRS and CDR2 YFSETQ. Trimming removed 1 base at V and 0 bases at J, with 13 bases between. As DNA, the CDR3 is TGCGCCAGCAGCTTGCACTTCGGACAGACGAACACCGGGGAGCTGTTTTTT. Translating gives CASSLHFGQTNTGELFF.

This clonotype was seen a handful of times. V and J are TRBV4-1 and TRBJ1-5; D might be TRBD1 (5 bases). V was shortened by 0 bases and J by 4 bases, with 16 bases between the two germline ends. Germline CDR1 is MGHRA and CDR2 is YSYEKL. The CDR3 length is 17 residues. The CDR3 coding sequence is TGCGCCAGCAGCCAAGATAATCCCCGGGGGTGGAATCAGCCCCAGCATTTT. Translating it yields CASSQDNPRGWNQPQHF.

The CDR3 sequence: CASSLRMPGGSHEQFF. Written as DNA, the CDR3 is TGTGCCAGCAGCTTAAGGATGCCGGGGGGGTCCCATGAGCAGTTCTTC. The rearrangement joins TRBV7-6 to TRBJ2-1; 8 bases are a match to TRBD2. The V and J ends lost 2 bases and 8 bases, in that order; junction bases with no gene match: 11. This CDR3 is 16 amino acids long. The germline V gene encodes CDR1 SGHVS and CDR2 FNYEAQ.

V is TRBV3-1 and J is TRBJ2-2, with TRBD2 matching over 9 bases. The CDR3 spans 16 residues. The J segment lost 0 bases and the V segment lost 7 bases, leaving 6 bases of the junction unmatched. Germline lookup yields CDR1 LGHDT and CDR2 YNNKEL (reference sequence). The CDR3: CASNGEREANTGELFF. CDR3 DNA sequence: TGTGCCAGCAACGGGGAGCGGGAGGCGAACACCGGGGAGCTGTTTTTT. Combining the CDR3 with reference TRBV3-1 and TRBJ2-2 gives the whole variable domain DTAVSQTPKYLVTQMGNDKSIKCEQNLGHDTMYWYKQDSKKFLKIMFSYNNKELIINETVPNRFSPKSPDKAHLNLHINSLELGDSAVYFCASNGEREANTGELFFGEGSRLTVL.